This T cell receptor (beta chain) was captured in a study of CD8 T cells in Susac syndrome. The RNA input was about 0.5 to 1 ug, and it was reverse transcribed with random hexamers. By means of immunoSEQ multiplex PCR, TCR beta CDR3 spanning 54 Vbeta and 13 Jbeta underwent amplification. In TCRdb, the immunoSEQ multiplex PCR reads were re-called with MiXCR into one record per CDR3 protein. The sample lists over 150,000 distinct CDR3 sequences, about 93% seen once, with around 0.1% in the top ten. The multiple sclerosis controls, all treatment-naive patients, had relapsing-remitting disease that was stable or active. V was trimmed by 4 bases and J by 9 bases, leaving 13 bases between them. The CDR3 totals 13 residues. CDR1 and CDR2 from the germline V gene are LNHDA and SQIVND (reference sequence).

The V gene is TRBV19, the J gene TRBJ2-1, with D perhaps TRBD2 (5 bases). The receptor comes from a human donor with multiple sclerosis. Specimen: CD4+ T cells from PBMCs. The CDR3 loop is CASSNGVRGEQFF. The CDR3 region has the DNA TGTGCCAGTAGTAACGGGGTCCGGGGTGAGCAGTTCTTC. Supplemented by reference TRBV19 and TRBJ2-1, the full variable domain reads DGGITQSPKYLFRKEGQNVTLSCEQNLNHDAMYWYRQDPGQGLRLIYYSQIVNDFQKGDIAEGYSVSREKKESFPLTVTSAQKNPTAFYLCASSNGVRGEQFFGPGTRLTVL.